One sample yielded the 8 T cell receptor beta chains listed below, sequenced in a study of T cell responses to AZD1222 COVID-19 vaccine. Sequenced by immunoSEQ multiplex PCR; TCRdb stores in-frame clones only, minus some. The sample lists 150,000 to 200,000 clones, around 86% occurring once. The sample here was peripheral blood, taken on day 0 of MenACWY control vaccination. The source of these receptors is an adult in good health.

This chain connects TRBV19 to TRBJ2-7; 10 positions agree with TRBD1. This CDR3 region has 13 residues. The junction had 2 bases not matched to a gene; V was cut back by 7 bases and J by 2 bases. From germline, CDR1 is LNHDA and CDR2 SQIVND (reference sequence). This CDR3 is CASKGTGAYEQYF. CDR3 nucleotides: TGTGCCAGTAAGGGGACAGGGGCCTACGAGCAGTACTTC.

This clone occurred once. The CDR3: CASRGLDREAFF. The CDR3 nucleotides read TGTGCCAGCAGGGGCCTCGACAGGGAAGCTTTCTTT. The chain joins TRBV12-3 or TRBV12-4 to TRBJ1-1; D is perhaps TRBD1 (6 bases). V was pared by 6 bases and J by 8 bases, with 13 bases between. There are 12 residues in the CDR3.

This rearrangement joins TRBV11-2 to TRBJ2-2; no clear D gene. V was pared by 3 bases and J by 4 bases, with 9 bases between. This CDR3 region has 14 residues. CDR1 and CDR2 from the germline V gene are SGHAT and FQNNGV. CDR3 amino acids: CASSLSYGTGELFF. The CDR3 bases are TGTGCCAGCAGCTTGTCGTATGGCACCGGGGAGCTGTTTTTT.

The J gene is TRBJ1-5, the V gene TRBV6-1; TRBD1 might be the D (6 bases). The CDR3 runs to 16 residues. In germline, CDR1 is MNHNS, CDR2 SASEGT. V was pared by 0 bases and J by 3 bases, with 12 bases between. The CDR3 nucleotides read TGTGCCAGCAGTGAAGCGTTCAGGGGCTACAATCAGCCCCAGCATTTT. Its protein is CASSEAFRGYNQPQHF.

The CDR3 sequence is CASSRDPNTGELFF. The CDR3 DNA sequence: TGTGCCAGCAGCCGGGACCCTAACACCGGGGAGCTGTTTTTT. This chain links TRBV5-6 with TRBJ2-2, with D tentatively TRBD1 or TRBD2 (5 bases each). Trimming shortened V by 4 bases and J by 2 bases, and 9 bases separated the two germline ends. The CDR3 spans 14 residues. Germline V gene data show CDR1 as SGHDT and CDR2 as YYEEEE.

V and J are TRBV5-4 and TRBJ2-4, with TRBD2 matching over 7 bases. J lost 8 bases, V lost 4 bases, and 15 bases had no gene match. Looked up from germline, CDR1 is SGHNT and CDR2 is YYREEE (reference sequence). This CDR3 is built from 16 residues. The chain's CDR3 is CASSPNPGSRGDIQYF. CDR3 in DNA: TGTGCCAGCAGCCCAAACCCCGGGTCCCGGGGGGACATTCAGTACTTC.

The chain combines TRBV7-2 with TRBJ2-1; 12 nucleotides line up with TRBD2. The V and J ends lost 5 bases and 7 bases, in that order; junction bases with no gene match: 12. This CDR3 is 17 amino acids long. The germline CDR1 and CDR2 sequences are SGHTA and FQGNSA. CDR3 sequence reads: CASSLPSTSGSMNEQFF. The CDR3 DNA reads TGTGCCAGCAGCCTTCCGTCGACTAGCGGGAGTATGAATGAGCAGTTCTTC.

The chain employs TRBV2 and TRBJ1-2, with D unclear. The CDR3 covers 16 residues. Germline V CDR1 and CDR2: SNHLY, FYNNEI. Trimming took 7 bases from V and 0 from J, leaving 18 bases between them. CDR3 protein: CASTGVPRSANYGYTF. CDR3 nucleotide sequence: TGTGCCAGCACGGGTGTCCCTCGCTCGGCTAACTATGGCTACACCTTC.